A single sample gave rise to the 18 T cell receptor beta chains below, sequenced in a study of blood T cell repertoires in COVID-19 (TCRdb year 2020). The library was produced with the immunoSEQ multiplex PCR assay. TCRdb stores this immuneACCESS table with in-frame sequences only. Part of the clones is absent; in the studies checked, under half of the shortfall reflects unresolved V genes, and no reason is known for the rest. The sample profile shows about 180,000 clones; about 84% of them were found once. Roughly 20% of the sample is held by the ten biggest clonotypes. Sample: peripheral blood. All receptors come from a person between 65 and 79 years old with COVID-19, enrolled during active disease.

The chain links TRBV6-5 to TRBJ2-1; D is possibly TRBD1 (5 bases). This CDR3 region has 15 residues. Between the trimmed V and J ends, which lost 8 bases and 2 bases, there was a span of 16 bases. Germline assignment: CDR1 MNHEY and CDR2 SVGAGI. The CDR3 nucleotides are TGTGCCAGCGGCAGAGACAGTGTCACCTACAATGAGCAGTTCTTC. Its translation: CASGRDSVTYNEQFF.

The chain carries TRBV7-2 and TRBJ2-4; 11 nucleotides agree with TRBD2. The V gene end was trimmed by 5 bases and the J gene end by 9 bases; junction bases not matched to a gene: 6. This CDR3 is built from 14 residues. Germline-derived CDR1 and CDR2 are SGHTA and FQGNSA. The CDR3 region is CASSPRTSGSIQYF. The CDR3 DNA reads TGTGCCAGCAGCCCTAGGACTAGCGGGTCCATTCAGTACTTC. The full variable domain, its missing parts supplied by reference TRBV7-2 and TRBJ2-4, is GAGVSQSPSNKVTEKGKDVELRCDPISGHTALYWYRQSLGQGLEFLIYFQGNSAPDKSGLPSDRFSAERTGGSVSTLTIQRTQQEDSAVYLCASSPRTSGSIQYFGAGTRLSVL.

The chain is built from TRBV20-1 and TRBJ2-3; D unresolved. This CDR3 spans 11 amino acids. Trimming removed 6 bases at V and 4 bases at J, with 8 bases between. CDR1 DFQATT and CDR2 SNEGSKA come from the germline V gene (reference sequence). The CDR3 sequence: CSASTADTQYF. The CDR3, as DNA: TGCAGTGCGTCCACAGCAGATACGCAGTATTTT.

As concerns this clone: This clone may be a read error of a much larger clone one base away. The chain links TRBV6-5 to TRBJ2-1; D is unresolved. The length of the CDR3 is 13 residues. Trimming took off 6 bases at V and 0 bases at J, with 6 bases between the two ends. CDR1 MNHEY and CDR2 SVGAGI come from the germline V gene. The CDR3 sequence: CASRVSSYNEQFF. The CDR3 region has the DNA TGTGCCAGCAGGGTGAGCTCCTACAATGAGCAGTTCTTC.

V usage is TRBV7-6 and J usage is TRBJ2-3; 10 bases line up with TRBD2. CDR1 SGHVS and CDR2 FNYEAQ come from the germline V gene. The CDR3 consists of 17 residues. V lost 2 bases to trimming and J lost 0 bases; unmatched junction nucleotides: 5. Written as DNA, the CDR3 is TGTGCCAGCAGCTTAAGCGGGGGGGGGCCCAGCACAGATACGCAGTATTTT. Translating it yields CASSLSGGGPSTDTQYF.

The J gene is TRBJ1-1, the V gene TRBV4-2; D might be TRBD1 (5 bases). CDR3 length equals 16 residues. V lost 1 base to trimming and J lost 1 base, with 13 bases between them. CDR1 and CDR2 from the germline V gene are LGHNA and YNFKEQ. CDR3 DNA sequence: TGTGCCAGCAGCCAAGTGTGGGGGGACCCGAACACTGAAGCTTTCTTT. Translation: CASSQVWGDPNTEAFF.

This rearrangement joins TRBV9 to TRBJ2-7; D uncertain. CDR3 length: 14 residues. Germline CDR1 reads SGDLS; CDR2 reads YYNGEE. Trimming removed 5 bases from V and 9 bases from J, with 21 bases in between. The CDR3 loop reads CASSGRSSATRQYF. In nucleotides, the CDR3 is TGTGCCAGCAGTGGCAGGTCATCAGCTACGAGGCAGTACTTC.

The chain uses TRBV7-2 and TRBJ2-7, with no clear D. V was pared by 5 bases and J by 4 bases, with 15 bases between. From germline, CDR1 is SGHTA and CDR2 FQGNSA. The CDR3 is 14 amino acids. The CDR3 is CASSPAAELYEQYF. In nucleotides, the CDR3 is TGTGCCAGCAGCCCGGCGGCGGAACTTTACGAGCAGTACTTC.

As DNA, the CDR3 is TGTGCCAGCAGCTTCGATTCCGGGACAGGGGGTGGCCTGACTTTC. The encoded protein is CASSFDSGTGGGLTF. The chain couples TRBV7-2 to TRBJ2-6; 11 nucleotides align to TRBD1. The CDR3 totals 15 residues. CDR1 SGHTA and CDR2 FQGNSA come from the germline V gene. The trim removed 3 bases at V and 15 bases at J, leaving 10 bases unmatched.

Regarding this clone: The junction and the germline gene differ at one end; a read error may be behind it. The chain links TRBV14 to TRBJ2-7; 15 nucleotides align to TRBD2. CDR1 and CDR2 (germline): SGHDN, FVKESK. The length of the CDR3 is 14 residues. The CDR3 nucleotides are TGTGCCAGCAGCCAAGGGGGACTAGCGGGAGGCCGCGACTTC. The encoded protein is CASSQGGLAGGRDF.

For the CDR3, the DNA is TGTGCCAGCAGCGCTAGCGGGGGGGCGACCGGGGAGCTGTTTTTT. It yields the protein CASSASGGATGELFF. The V and J genes are TRBV6-4 and TRBJ2-2; 12 bases align to TRBD2. The CDR3 is 15 amino acids. J was trimmed by 5 bases and V by 6 bases; bases with no gene match: 4. Germline CDR1 is MRHNA and CDR2 is SNTAGT.

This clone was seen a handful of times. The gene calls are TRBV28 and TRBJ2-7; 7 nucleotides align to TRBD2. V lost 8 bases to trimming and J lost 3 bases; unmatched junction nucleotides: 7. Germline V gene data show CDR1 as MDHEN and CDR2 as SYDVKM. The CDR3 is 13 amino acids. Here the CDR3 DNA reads TGTGCCAGCCCGCGACAGCGGGACTACGAGCAGTACTTC. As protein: CASPRQRDYEQYF.

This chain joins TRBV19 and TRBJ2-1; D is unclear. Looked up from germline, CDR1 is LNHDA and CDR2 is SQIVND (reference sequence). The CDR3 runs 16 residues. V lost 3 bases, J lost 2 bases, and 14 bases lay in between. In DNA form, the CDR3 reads TGTGCCAGTAGTATGTTTGCGGAATTAACCTACAATGAGCAGTTCTTC. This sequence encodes CASSMFAELTYNEQFF.

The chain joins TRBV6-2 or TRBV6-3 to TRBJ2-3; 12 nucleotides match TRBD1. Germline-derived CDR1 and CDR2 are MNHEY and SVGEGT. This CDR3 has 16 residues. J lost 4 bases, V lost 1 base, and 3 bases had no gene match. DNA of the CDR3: TGTGCCAGCAGTTACTTGGGGACAGGGGGCCCAGATACGCAGTATTTT. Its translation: CASSYLGTGGPDTQYF.

The CDR3 DNA is TGCAGCGTTGGGGCAGAAGGCTACACCTTC. It encodes CSVGAEGYTF. The chain couples TRBV29-1 to TRBJ1-2, with no clear D. CDR1 and CDR2 from the germline V gene are SQVTM and ANQGSEA. V shed 4 bases and J shed 8 bases, with 8 bases lying between them. CDR3 size: 10 residues.

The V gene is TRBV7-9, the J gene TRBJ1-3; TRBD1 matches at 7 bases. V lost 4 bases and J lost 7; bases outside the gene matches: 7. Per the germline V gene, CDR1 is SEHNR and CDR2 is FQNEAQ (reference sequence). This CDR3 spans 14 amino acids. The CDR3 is CASSYRDSHNTIYF. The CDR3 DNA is TGTGCCAGCAGCTACCGGGACAGCCATAACACCATATATTTT.

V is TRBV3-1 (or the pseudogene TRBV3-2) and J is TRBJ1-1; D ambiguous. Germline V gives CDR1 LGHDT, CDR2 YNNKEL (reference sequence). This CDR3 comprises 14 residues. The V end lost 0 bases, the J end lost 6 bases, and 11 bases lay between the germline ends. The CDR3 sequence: CASSQDPGYSEAFF. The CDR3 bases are TGTGCCAGCAGCCAAGACCCAGGCTACTCTGAAGCTTTCTTT.

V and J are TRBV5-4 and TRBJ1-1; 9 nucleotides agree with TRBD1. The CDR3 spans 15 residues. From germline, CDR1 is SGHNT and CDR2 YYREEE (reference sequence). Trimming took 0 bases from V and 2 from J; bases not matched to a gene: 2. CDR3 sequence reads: CASSLDRGPNTEAFF. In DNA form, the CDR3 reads TGTGCCAGCAGCTTGGACAGGGGGCCTAACACTGAAGCTTTCTTT.